Presented here are 23 T cell receptor beta chains from one specimen sequenced in a study of T cells in Graves' hyperthyroidism and ophthalmopathy. Researchers took RNA transcripts and amplified the TCR beta CDR3 regions from them. TCR CDR3 underwent first-round RT-PCR with the HTBI primer set. TCRdb called the multiplex PCR reads again in MiXCR, with one record for every CDR3 protein. The sample holds over 500,000 distinct CDR3 sequences, over 45% seen once. The sequenced material came from peripheral blood or thyroid tissue (not recorded which). Receptors originate from an adult woman with Graves' disease, either hyperthyroidism or ophthalmopathy (not recorded which).

This rearrangement joins TRBV29-1 to TRBJ2-7; 7 positions match TRBD1. Trimming took 8 bases from V and 3 from J; bases not matched to a gene: 10. The germline gives CDR1 SQVTM, CDR2 ANQGSEA. The CDR3 spans 13 residues. Here the CDR3 reads CSREGAGSYEQYF. The CDR3 DNA is TGCAGCCGAGAGGGGGCAGGTAGCTACGAGCAGTACTTC.

The gene calls are TRBV29-1 and TRBJ1-2; D is possibly TRBD1 (5 bases). CDR3 size: 13 residues. Trimming pared 5 bases from V and 4 bases from J, leaving 14 bases between. CDR1 is SQVTM, CDR2 ANQGSEA, per germline. The CDR3 reads CSVIWGTVYGYTF. For the CDR3, the DNA is TGCAGCGTTATCTGGGGGACGGTCTATGGCTACACCTTC.

The chain carries TRBV20-1 and TRBJ2-5; 10 bases are a match to TRBD1. The length of the CDR3 is 14 residues. V lost 6 bases and J lost 5; bases outside the gene matches: 9. CDR1 is DFQATT and CDR2 is SNEGSKA in the germline V gene (reference sequence). CDR3 bases: TGCAGTGCAGAAGACAGGGGGCAAAGGGAGACCCAGTACTTC. It encodes CSAEDRGQRETQYF.

This clonotype was observed at least ten times. The chain links TRBV7-2 to TRBJ1-2; D remains ambiguous. Germline-derived CDR1 and CDR2 are SGHTA and FQGNSA. Trimming took 1 base from V and 5 from J, leaving 8 bases between them. The CDR3 sequence is 13 residues long. The CDR3: CASSLETAYGYTF. In DNA, the CDR3 is TGTGCCAGCAGCTTAGAAACGGCTTATGGCTACACCTTC.

This chain connects TRBV7-8 to TRBJ2-5, with a tentative D call TRBD1 (6 bases). V was pared by 5 bases and J by 0 bases, with 13 bases between. Per the germline V gene, CDR1 is SGHVS and CDR2 is FQNEAQ. This CDR3 region has 15 residues. CDR3 in DNA: TGTGCCAGCAGCACGCGGACAGCGCACCAAGAGACCCAGTACTTC. Protein: CASSTRTAHQETQYF.

The V call is TRBV7-2, the J call TRBJ1-2, with 9 positions matching TRBD1. With V trimmed by 4 bases and J by 10 bases, 7 bases remained unmatched. The CDR3 consists of 13 residues. Germline V gives CDR1 SGHTA, CDR2 FQGNSA. The CDR3 spells CASSYRQGGIYTF. In DNA, the CDR3 is TGTGCCAGCAGCTACAGACAGGGGGGGATCTACACCTTC. The entire variable domain, with the rest obtained from reference TRBV7-2 and TRBJ1-2, is as follows: GAGVSQSPSNKVTEKGKDVELRCDPISGHTALYWYRQSLGQGLEFLIYFQGNSAPDKSGLPSDRFSAERTGGSVSTLTIQRTQQEDSAVYLCASSYRQGGIYTFGSGTRLTVV.

To note about this clonotype: Being one base from a much bigger clone, this may be a read error. This CDR3 is missing its conserved last phenylalanine or tryptophan, likely due to a read error. The chain uses TRBV12-3 or TRBV12-4 and TRBJ1-1; 7 bases fit TRBD1. J was trimmed by 7 bases and V by 6 bases; bases with no gene match: 11. CDR3 length: 14 amino acids. The CDR3 nucleotides read TGTGCCAGCAGGCTAACCGGGACAGTGGATGAAGCTTTCCTT. Amino acids: CASRLTGTVDEAFL.

This clonotype showed up many times. The CDR3 is CASSLVGTGGSGYTF. The CDR3 DNA is TGTGCCAGCAGCTTGGTTGGGACAGGCGGCAGTGGCTACACCTTC. V and J are TRBV5-4 and TRBJ1-2, with 8 bases matching TRBD1. This CDR3 is built from 15 residues. The V gene's germline CDR1 is SGHNT and CDR2 YYREEE (reference sequence). V lost 0 bases, J lost 7 bases, and 8 bases stayed unmatched.

This chain connects TRBV24-1 to TRBJ1-2; 11 positions match TRBD1. V lost 7 bases to trimming and J lost 7 bases; unmatched junction nucleotides: 7. The germline CDR1 and CDR2 sequences are KGHDR and SFDVKD. The CDR3 totals 14 residues. CDR3 sequence reads: CATSEDRGLGGYTF. The CDR3 coding sequence is TGTGCCACCAGCGAGGACAGGGGGCTTGGTGGCTACACCTTC.

In this sample, this clonotype turned up many times. This chain links TRBV19 with TRBJ2-4; 7 bases align to TRBD2. The CDR3 extends over 14 amino acids. The germline gives CDR1 LNHDA, CDR2 SQIVND (reference sequence). The CDR3 DNA reads as TGTGCTCAGTACGGTTGGGGGGGGTGGGACATTCAGTACTTC. It yields the protein CAQYGWGGWDIQYF.

The chain joins TRBV12-3 or TRBV12-4 to TRBJ1-5, with 9 bases aligning to TRBD1. The junction had 7 bases not matched to a gene; V was cut back by 6 bases and J by 4 bases. CDR3 length: 15 residues. CDR3 in DNA: TGTGCCAGCAGGATGACAGGGGGTGGGAATCAGCCCCAGCATTTT. Translated, it gives CASRMTGGGNQPQHF.

On this clonotype: An end of the junction does not agree with germline; a read error may underlie this. The V and J genes are TRBV20-1 and TRBJ1-2; the D gene is possibly TRBD1 (6 bases). CDR1 DFQATT and CDR2 SNEGSKA come from the germline V gene (reference sequence). The length of the CDR3 is 18 residues. This chain's CDR3 is CSTRPVPRDTSGDDGYTF. CDR3 nucleotides: TGCAGTACTAGACCCGTACCCCGGGACACTTCCGGGGACGATGGCTACACCTTC.

This clonotype was observed many times. This chain links TRBV19 with TRBJ1-5; 10 bases fit TRBD1. The CDR3 covers 15 residues. V lost 6 bases and J lost 5; bases outside the gene matches: 7. The germline V gene has CDR1 LNHDA and CDR2 SQIVND (reference sequence). This chain's CDR3 is CASSRTGGRDQPQHF. CDR3 nucleotide sequence: TGTGCCAGTAGCAGGACAGGGGGAAGAGATCAGCCCCAGCATTTT.

This clonotype turned up a few times. The genes are TRBV9 and TRBJ1-6, with D unclear. V was pared by 3 bases and J by 5 bases, with 12 bases between. The CDR3 sequence is 15 residues long. Looked up from germline, CDR1 is SGDLS and CDR2 is YYNGEE. The CDR3 DNA sequence: TGTGCCAGCAGCGCCGGAAATATGGATAATTCACCCCTCCACTTT. Translated, it gives CASSAGNMDNSPLHF.

This clonotype showed up many times. The gene calls are TRBV6-6 and TRBJ1-1; D might be TRBD1 (5 bases). The CDR3 covers 14 residues. Per germline, CDR1 MNHNY and CDR2 SVGAGI (reference sequence). V was cut by 2 bases and J by 1 base, with 8 bases left in between. The CDR3 DNA is TGTGCCAGCAGTTACGAGGGGAGGAACACTGAAGCTTTCTTT. It codes for CASSYEGRNTEAFF.

For this clonotype: A much larger clone lies one base from this, so it may be a read error. The CDR3 is CATSEEGLAGSYGQYF. The CDR3 region has the DNA TGTGCCACCAGTGAAGAGGGACTAGCGGGTTCCTACGGGCAGTACTTC. The chain couples TRBV24-1 to TRBJ2-7, with TRBD2 matching 12 bases. CDR1 is KGHDR and CDR2 is SFDVKD in the germline V gene. The CDR3 contains 16 residues.

In its sample, this clonotype was seen many times. This chain uses TRBV5-1 with TRBJ2-7; 11 nucleotides align to TRBD1. Germline CDR1 reads SGHRS; CDR2 reads YFSETQ. V lost 2 bases to trimming and J lost 6 bases; unmatched junction nucleotides: 7. The CDR3 is 15 residues long. CDR3 region: CASSFDGQGAVEQYF. The CDR3 region has the DNA TGCGCCAGCAGCTTTGATGGACAGGGGGCCGTCGAGCAGTACTTC. The full variable domain, its missing parts supplied by reference TRBV5-1 and TRBJ2-7, is KAGVTQTPRYLIKTRGQQVTLSCSPISGHRSVSWYQQTPGQGLQFLFEYFSETQRNKGNFPGRFSGRQFSNSRSEMNVSTLELGDSALYLCASSFDGQGAVEQYFGPGTRLTVT.

This clonotype appeared many times. This chain joins TRBV2 and TRBJ2-3; 11 bases agree with TRBD2. V trimming: 6 bases; J trimming: 2 bases; junction bases outside the gene matches: 1. From germline, CDR1 is SNHLY and CDR2 FYNNEI. This CDR3 has 14 amino acids. This chain's CDR3 is CASRGLADTDTQYF. In DNA form, the CDR3 reads TGTGCCAGCAGGGGACTAGCGGACACAGATACGCAGTATTTT.

Points on this clonotype: The CDR3 ends on some other residue instead of the conserved phenylalanine or tryptophan, so this is likely a read error. The DNA is omitted, as the CDR3 cannot be located on it reliably, and the CDR3 follows TCRdb's listing. The gene calls are TRBV10-3 and TRBJ1-6. The CDR3 comprises 8 residues, both ends counted. Germline assignment: CDR1 ENHRY and CDR2 SYGVKD. CDR3 loop: CAISPSNY.

The chain is built from TRBV2 and TRBJ2-7; D may match TRBD1 or TRBD2 (5 bases each). Germline assignment: CDR1 SNHLY and CDR2 FYNNEI. CDR3 length: 13 amino acids. Trimming pared 6 bases from V and 3 bases from J, leaving 12 bases between. The CDR3 region is CASSVWGNYEQYF. DNA for the CDR3: TGTGCCAGCAGCGTTTGGGGGAACTACGAGCAGTACTTC. The full variable domain, in which reference TRBV2 and TRBJ2-7 provide the parts outside the CDR3, is EPEVTQTPSHQVTQMGQEVILRCVPISNHLYFYWYRQILGQKVEFLVSFYNNEISEKSEIFDDQFSVERPDGSNFTLKIRSTKLEDSAMYFCASSVWGNYEQYFGPGTRLTVT.

At least ten counts were recorded for this clonotype. The chain has TRBV20-1 and TRBJ2-7, with D tentatively TRBD1 or TRBD2 (6 bases each). The V end was cut by 0 bases, the J end by 4 bases, with 16 bases between. This CDR3 spans 15 amino acids. The germline V gene encodes CDR1 DFQATT and CDR2 SNEGSKA (reference sequence). CDR3 residues: CSARDRVGGIYEQYF. CDR3 bases: TGCAGTGCTAGAGATCGAGTCGGGGGCATATACGAGCAGTACTTC.

This clonotype was counted between two and nine times. This sequence joins TRBV7-9 and TRBJ2-5; 10 nucleotides agree with TRBD1. V shed 5 bases, J shed 6 bases, and the junction held 12 bases outside the gene matches. CDR3 length: 16 residues. Germline CDR1 is SEHNR and CDR2 is FQNEAQ (reference sequence). The CDR3 here is CASSPTSTGGGQTQYF. CDR3 in DNA: TGTGCCAGCAGCCCCACGTCGACAGGGGGCGGACAGACCCAGTACTTC.

This clonotype has at least ten counts. The chain uses TRBV3-1 and TRBJ1-5; no firm D call. The CDR3 has 13 amino acids. The germline gives CDR1 LGHDT, CDR2 YNNKEL (reference sequence). The germline V and J ends were trimmed by 1 base and 4 bases, with 5 bases remaining between them. The CDR3 sequence: CASSQGVNQPQHF. CDR3 nucleotide sequence: TGTGCCAGCAGCCAAGGGGTAAATCAGCCCCAGCATTTT.